This TCR beta chain came from a study of T-cell reconstitution after alpha-beta-depleted transplantation in children. Unique molecular identifiers were incorporated into the prepared TCRbeta library. One entry per CDR3 protein, called by TCRdb with MiXCR from the PCR reads. This table holds 140,000 or so distinct CDR3 sequences, 7.5% to 9% found once. This clonotype came up a few times. Its specificity is unknown. Study-wide findings and caveats: About two months after transplant, alpha-beta T cells reportedly came from several hundred expanded graft clones. There were some patients whose high TCRbeta diversity at day 60 came from surviving recipient T cells and thymic progenitors. Counts and diversity of T cells one year after transplant came mostly from newly produced T cells.

Germline lookup yields CDR1 MNHEY and CDR2 SVGAGI. The CDR3 is 19 residues long. With V trimmed by 2 bases and J by 0 bases, 15 bases remained unmatched. This sequence joins TRBV6-5 and TRBJ1-1; 7 positions agree with TRBD1. The sequencing here drew on PBMCs, mostly from graft donor cells, taken 180 days after TCRalphabeta/CD19-depleted stem cell transplant. The source of this sequence is a female patient between 2 and 15 years old who had a stem cell transplant for congenital amegakaryocytic thrombocytopenia, so the T cells may come from the graft donor. The CDR3 region is CASSYGVGQFRRMNTEAFF. In DNA, the CDR3 is TGTGCCAGCAGTTACGGAGTGGGACAGTTTCGTCGGATGAACACTGAAGCTTTCTTT.